Sequencing of this T cell receptor (beta chain) was carried out in a study of T cell responses to AZD1222 COVID-19 vaccine. Only in-frame clones appear in the TCRdb table, and some are missing; sequencing was by immunoSEQ multiplex PCR. The data show approximately 110,000 clones, with over 75% seen just once and roughly 2.6% held by the top ten. Germline trimming cut 6 bases from V and 3 bases from J; bases unmatched to any gene: 8. Germline CDR1 reads SNHLY; CDR2 reads FYNNEI. CDR3 length: 15 residues. This clonotype was sampled from an adult in good health. The material sequenced was peripheral blood, taken on day 0 of AZD1222 vaccination. This rearrangement joins TRBV2 to TRBJ2-3; 8 nucleotides agree with TRBD2. The CDR3 region is CASREFRGGTDTQYF. The CDR3 DNA sequence: TGTGCCAGCAGGGAGTTTCGGGGGGGAACAGATACGCAGTATTTT.